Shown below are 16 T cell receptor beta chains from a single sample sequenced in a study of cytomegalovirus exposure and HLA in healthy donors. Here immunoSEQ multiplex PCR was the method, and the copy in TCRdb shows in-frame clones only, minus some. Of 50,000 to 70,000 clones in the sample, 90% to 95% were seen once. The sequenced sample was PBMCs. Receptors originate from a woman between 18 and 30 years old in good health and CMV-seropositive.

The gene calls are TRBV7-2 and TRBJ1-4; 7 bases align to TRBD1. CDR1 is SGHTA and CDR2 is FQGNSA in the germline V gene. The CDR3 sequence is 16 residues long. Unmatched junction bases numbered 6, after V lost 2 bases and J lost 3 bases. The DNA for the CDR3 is TGTGCCAGCAGCTTAATAGGGGGCACGTCTAATGAAAAACTGTTTTTT. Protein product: CASSLIGGTSNEKLFF.

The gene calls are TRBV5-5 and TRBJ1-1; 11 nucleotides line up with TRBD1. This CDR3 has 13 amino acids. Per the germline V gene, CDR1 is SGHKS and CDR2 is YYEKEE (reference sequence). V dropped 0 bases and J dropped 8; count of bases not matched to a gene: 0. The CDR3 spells CASSLGDRGEAFF. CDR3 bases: TGTGCCAGCAGCTTGGGGGACAGGGGGGAAGCTTTCTTT.

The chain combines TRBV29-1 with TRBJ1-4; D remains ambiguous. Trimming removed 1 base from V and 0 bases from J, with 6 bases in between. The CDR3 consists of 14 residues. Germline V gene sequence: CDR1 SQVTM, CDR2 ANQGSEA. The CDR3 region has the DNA TGCAGCGTTGAAGGGGCAGCAACTAATGAAAAACTGTTTTTT. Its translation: CSVEGAATNEKLFF. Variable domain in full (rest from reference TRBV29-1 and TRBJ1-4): SAVISQKPSRDICQRGTSLTIQCQVDSQVTMMFWYRQQPGQSLTLIATANQGSEATYESGFVIDKFPISRPNLTFSTLTVSNMSPEDSSIYLCSVEGAATNEKLFFGSGTQLSVL.

CDR3 nucleotide sequence: TGTGCCAGCAGCTTAGGTAGGGCTGCGGGTGAAGCTTTCTTT. It is translated as CASSLGRAAGEAFF. The chain uses TRBV7-9 and TRBJ1-1, with D unresolved. Germline V lookup: CDR1 SEHNR, CDR2 FQNEAQ (reference sequence). CDR3 length equals 14 residues. The V gene lost 1 base and the J gene lost 7 bases, with 13 bases spanning the gap. Drawing the rest from reference TRBV7-9 and TRBJ1-1, the complete variable domain is DTGVSQNPRHKITKRGQNVTFRCDPISEHNRLYWYRQTLGQGPEFLTYFQNEAQLEKSRLLSDRFSAERPKGSFSTLEIQRTEQGDSAMYLCASSLGRAAGEAFFGQGTRLTVV.

CDR3 region: CASSLGTGTTVFF. In nucleotides, the CDR3 is TGTGCCAGCAGCTTAGGTACTGGGACTACCGTGTTTTTT. The chain carries TRBV11-2 and TRBJ1-4; D is possibly TRBD1 (5 bases). The CDR3 totals 13 residues. CDR1 and CDR2 (germline): SGHAT, FQNNGV. Deletions cut 1 base from V and 15 bases from J, with 15 bases between.

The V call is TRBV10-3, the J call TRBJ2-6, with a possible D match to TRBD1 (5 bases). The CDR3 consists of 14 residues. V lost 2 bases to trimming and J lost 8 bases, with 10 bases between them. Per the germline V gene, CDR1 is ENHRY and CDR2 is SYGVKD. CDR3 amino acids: CAISENTGPNVLTF. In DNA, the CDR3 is TGTGCCATCAGTGAGAATACAGGTCCCAACGTCCTGACTTTC.

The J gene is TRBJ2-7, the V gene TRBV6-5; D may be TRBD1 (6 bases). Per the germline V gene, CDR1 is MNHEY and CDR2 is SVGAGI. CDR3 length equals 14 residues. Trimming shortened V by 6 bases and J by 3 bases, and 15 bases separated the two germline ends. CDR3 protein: CASSLRTENYEQYF. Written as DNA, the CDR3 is TGTGCCAGCAGCCTACGGACAGAAAACTACGAGCAGTACTTC.

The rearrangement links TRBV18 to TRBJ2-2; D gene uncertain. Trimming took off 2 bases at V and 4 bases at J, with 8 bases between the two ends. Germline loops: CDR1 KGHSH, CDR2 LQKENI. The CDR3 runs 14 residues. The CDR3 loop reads CASSPAGATGELFF. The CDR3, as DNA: TGTGCCAGCTCACCAGCCGGAGCCACCGGGGAGCTGTTTTTT. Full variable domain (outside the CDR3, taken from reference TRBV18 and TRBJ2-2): NAGVMQNPRHLVRRRGQEARLRCSPMKGHSHVYWYRQLPEEGLKFMVYLQKENIIDESGMPKERFSAEFPKEGPSILRIQQVVRGDSAAYFCASSPAGATGELFFGEGSRLTVL.

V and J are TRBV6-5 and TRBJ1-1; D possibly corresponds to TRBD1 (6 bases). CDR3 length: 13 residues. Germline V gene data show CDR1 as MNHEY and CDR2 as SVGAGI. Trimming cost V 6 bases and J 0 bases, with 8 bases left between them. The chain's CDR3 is CASRQGMNTEAFF. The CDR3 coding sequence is TGTGCCAGCAGGCAGGGGATGAACACTGAAGCTTTCTTT.

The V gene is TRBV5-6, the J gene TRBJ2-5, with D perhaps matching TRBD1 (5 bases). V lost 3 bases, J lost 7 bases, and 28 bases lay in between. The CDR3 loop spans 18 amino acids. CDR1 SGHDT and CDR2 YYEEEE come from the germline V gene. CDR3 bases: TGTGCCAGCAGCTCTGCTTTCTCGGGCGCCACTTCAAGGGGGACCCAGTACTTC. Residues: CASSSAFSGATSRGTQYF.

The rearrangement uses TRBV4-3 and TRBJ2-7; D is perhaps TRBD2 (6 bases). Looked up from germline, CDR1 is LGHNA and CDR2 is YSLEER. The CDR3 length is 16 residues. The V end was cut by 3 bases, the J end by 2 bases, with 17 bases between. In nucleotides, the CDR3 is TGCGCCAGCAGCCAGGACCACACGGGGGTCACCTACGAGCAGTACTTC. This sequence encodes CASSQDHTGVTYEQYF.

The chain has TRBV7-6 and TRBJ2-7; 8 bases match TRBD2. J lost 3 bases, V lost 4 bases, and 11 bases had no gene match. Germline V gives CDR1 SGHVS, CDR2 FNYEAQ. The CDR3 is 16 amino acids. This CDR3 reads CASSSGRGRFNYEQYF. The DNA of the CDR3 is TGTGCCAGCAGCTCCGGGAGGGGTAGGTTTAACTACGAGCAGTACTTC.

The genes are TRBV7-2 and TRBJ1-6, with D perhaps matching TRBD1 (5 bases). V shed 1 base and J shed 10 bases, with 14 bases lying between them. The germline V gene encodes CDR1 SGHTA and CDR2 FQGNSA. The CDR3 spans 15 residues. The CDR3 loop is CASSLVPQVESPLHF. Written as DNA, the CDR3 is TGTGCCAGCAGCTTAGTCCCACAGGTGGAGTCACCCCTCCACTTT. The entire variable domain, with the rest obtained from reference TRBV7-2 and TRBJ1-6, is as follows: GAGVSQSPSNKVTEKGKDVELRCDPISGHTALYWYRQSLGQGLEFLIYFQGNSAPDKSGLPSDRFSAERTGGSVSTLTIQRTQQEDSAVYLCASSLVPQVESPLHFGNGTRLTVT.

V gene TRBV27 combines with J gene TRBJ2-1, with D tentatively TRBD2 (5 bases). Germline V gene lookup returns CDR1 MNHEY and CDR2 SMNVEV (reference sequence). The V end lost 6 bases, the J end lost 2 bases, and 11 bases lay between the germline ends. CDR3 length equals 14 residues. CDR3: CASSLRGTYNEQFF. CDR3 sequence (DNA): TGTGCCAGCAGCCTCCGAGGGACCTACAATGAGCAGTTCTTC.

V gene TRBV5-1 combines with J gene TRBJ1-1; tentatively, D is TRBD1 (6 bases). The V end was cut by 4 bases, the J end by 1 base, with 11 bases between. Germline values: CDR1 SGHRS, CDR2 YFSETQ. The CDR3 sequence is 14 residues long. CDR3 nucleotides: TGCGCCAGCAGCGGAGACAGGTGGAACACTGAAGCTTTCTTT. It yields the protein CASSGDRWNTEAFF. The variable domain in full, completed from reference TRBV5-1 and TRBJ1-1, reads KAGVTQTPRYLIKTRGQQVTLSCSPISGHRSVSWYQQTPGQGLQFLFEYFSETQRNKGNFPGRFSGRQFSNSRSEMNVSTLELGDSALYLCASSGDRWNTEAFFGQGTRLTVV.

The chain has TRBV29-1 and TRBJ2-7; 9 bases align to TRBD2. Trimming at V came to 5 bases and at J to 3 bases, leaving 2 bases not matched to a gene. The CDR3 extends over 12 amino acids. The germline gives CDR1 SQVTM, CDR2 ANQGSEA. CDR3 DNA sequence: TGCAGCGTTCCGACTAGCGGCTACGAGCAGTACTTC. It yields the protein CSVPTSGYEQYF.